This T cell receptor beta chain was captured by sequencing in a study of post-analysis software for immune sequencing data. The study, taken as a whole, reports: Higher frequency in patients than in controls was seen for roughly five TRBV segments, with TRBV5-6, TRBV5-1 and TRBV20-1 among them.

CDR1 and CDR2 (germline): MRHNA, SNTAGT. This CDR3 has 13 amino acids. Trimming took 4 bases from V and 8 from J; bases not matched to a gene: 6. This clonotype was observed a few times. Its specificity is unknown. Unique molecular identifiers were carried by the TCR beta cDNA libraries. With about 0.95 to 11 million T cells as the source, approximately 450,000 cDNA molecules resulted. TCRdb analysed the PCR reads with MiXCR anew, one entry per CDR3 protein. The sample yields 700,000 to 900,000 distinct CDR3 sequences, around 45% seen once. This chain joins TRBV6-4 and TRBJ1-2; 8 bases map to TRBD1. This receptor was identified in a girl between 10 and 17 years old with multiple sclerosis. Sample: blood. CDR3: CASSAEQGGGYTF. The CDR3 DNA follows: TGTGCCAGCAGTGCGGAACAGGGGGGAGGCTACACCTTC.